This is a list of T cell receptor beta chains from one sample in a study of cytomegalovirus exposure and HLA in healthy donors. This table comes from immunoSEQ multiplex PCR, and its TCRdb copy is limited to in-frame clones, with some not included. The data contain over 85,000 clones, around 73% of them singletons. Sequenced input: PBMCs. These receptors all come from a man aged 35 to 55 in good health and CMV-seronegative. CDR3s include the opening cysteine and the closing phenylalanine or tryptophan. Each record gives: D gene, J gene, V gene, clone size, CDR3 protein, CDR3 DNA. The D gene is left open where the match is weak. Where a row states a size, it is once, few, many or the class of an expanded clone; other rows omit it.

d_call: .
j_call: TRBJ1-2
v_call: TRBV4-1
clone_size: .
cdr3_aa: CASSQGEGNYGYTF
cdr3_nt: TGCGCCAGCAGCCAGGGGGAGGGCAACTATGGCTACACCTTC

d_call: TRBD1
j_call: TRBJ1-3
v_call: TRBV6-1
clone_size: .
cdr3_aa: CASTDRGRSGNTIYF
cdr3_nt: TGTGCCAGCACAGACAGGGGTCGATCTGGAAACACCATATATTTT

d_call: TRBD2
j_call: TRBJ2-7
v_call: TRBV7-8
clone_size: .
cdr3_aa: CASSFSGRAEEQYF
cdr3_nt: TGTGCCAGCAGCTTTAGCGGGAGGGCCGAAGAGCAGTACTTC

d_call: .
j_call: TRBJ1-1
v_call: TRBV19
clone_size: .
cdr3_aa: CASISPGSYTEAFF
cdr3_nt: TGTGCCAGTATCTCTCCGGGTAGTTACACTGAAGCTTTCTTT

d_call: TRBD1
j_call: TRBJ1-3
v_call: TRBV11-2
clone_size: .
cdr3_aa: CASSSASRQGTSGNTIYF
cdr3_nt: TGTGCCAGCAGCTCGGCTTCCCGACAGGGAACCTCTGGAAACACCATATATTTT

d_call: .
j_call: TRBJ1-2
v_call: TRBV30
clone_size: .
cdr3_aa: CAWSRQSNYGYTF
cdr3_nt: TGTGCCTGGAGTCGACAGTCTAACTATGGCTACACCTTC

d_call: .
j_call: TRBJ1-6
v_call: TRBV4-1
clone_size: .
cdr3_aa: CASSQVVQVAGTPLHF
cdr3_nt: TGCGCCAGCAGCCAAGTGGTGCAGGTTGCAGGGACACCCCTCCACTTT

d_call: .
j_call: TRBJ2-1
v_call: TRBV11-3
clone_size: .
cdr3_aa: CASSLGSGNYNEQFF
cdr3_nt: TGTGCCAGCAGCCTAGGCTCCGGGAACTACAATGAGCAGTTCTTC

d_call: .
j_call: TRBJ1-2
v_call: TRBV30
clone_size: .
cdr3_aa: CAWSTGMIYGYTF
cdr3_nt: TGTGCCTGGAGCACAGGGATGATCTATGGCTACACCTTC

d_call: .
j_call: TRBJ2-2
v_call: TRBV19
clone_size: .
cdr3_aa: CASRTTGQDTGELFF
cdr3_nt: TGTGCCAGTAGGACCACGGGACAAGACACCGGGGAGCTGTTTTTT

d_call: TRBD1
j_call: TRBJ1-6
v_call: TRBV5-1
clone_size: .
cdr3_aa: CASSSGTGGQSPLHF
cdr3_nt: TGCGCCAGCAGCTCCGGGACAGGGGGCCAATCACCCCTCCACTTT

d_call: .
j_call: TRBJ1-2
v_call: TRBV30
clone_size: .
cdr3_aa: CAWGRDSRINGYTF
cdr3_nt: TGTGCCTGGGGCCGGGACTCGAGAATTAATGGCTACACCTTC

d_call: TRBD1
j_call: TRBJ1-1
v_call: TRBV29-1
clone_size: .
cdr3_aa: CSVEKGQGASAFF
cdr3_nt: TGCAGCGTTGAAAAGGGACAGGGGGCTTCAGCTTTCTTT

d_call: TRBD1
j_call: TRBJ2-2
v_call: TRBV5-1
clone_size: .
cdr3_aa: CASSLGTGAGELFF
cdr3_nt: TGCGCCAGCAGCTTGGGGACAGGGGCCGGGGAGCTGTTTTTT

d_call: .
j_call: TRBJ1-1
v_call: TRBV10-1
clone_size: few
cdr3_aa: CASSVRGKVTEAFF
cdr3_nt: TGCGCCAGCAGTGTCAGAGGGAAGGTCACTGAAGCTTTCTTT

d_call: TRBD2
j_call: TRBJ2-1
v_call: TRBV6-5
clone_size: .
cdr3_aa: CASSYASGGVNEQFF
cdr3_nt: TGTGCCAGCAGTTATGCTAGCGGGGGGGTTAATGAGCAGTTCTTC

d_call: TRBD1
j_call: TRBJ2-6
v_call: TRBV30
clone_size: .
cdr3_aa: CAWEAGQGAYGANVLTF
cdr3_nt: TGTGCCTGGGAGGCGGGACAGGGGGCGTATGGGGCCAACGTCCTGACTTTC

d_call: .
j_call: TRBJ2-7
v_call: TRBV7-3
clone_size: .
cdr3_aa: CASSLTGRDSPYEQYF
cdr3_nt: TGTGCCAGCAGCCTTACTGGACGGGACTCCCCTTACGAGCAGTACTTC

d_call: .
j_call: TRBJ2-2
v_call: TRBV10-3
clone_size: .
cdr3_aa: CAISESSGELFF
cdr3_nt: TGTGCCATCAGTGAGTCCAGCGGGGAGCTGTTTTTT

d_call: TRBD1
j_call: TRBJ2-6
v_call: TRBV6-1
clone_size: .
cdr3_aa: CASTGTVEINVLTF
cdr3_nt: TGTGCCAGCACCGGGACAGTGGAAATCAACGTCCTGACTTTC

d_call: TRBD2
j_call: TRBJ2-5
v_call: TRBV28
clone_size: .
cdr3_aa: CASSSLAGGGETQYF
cdr3_nt: TGTGCCAGCAGTTCTCTAGCGGGAGGAGGAGAGACCCAGTACTTC

d_call: TRBD1
j_call: TRBJ2-1
v_call: TRBV6-5
clone_size: .
cdr3_aa: CASTLKQGNEQFF
cdr3_nt: TGTGCCAGCACTCTAAAACAGGGGAATGAGCAGTTCTTC

d_call: TRBD1
j_call: TRBJ1-2
v_call: TRBV28
clone_size: .
cdr3_aa: CASSFSGGPADTF
cdr3_nt: TGTGCCAGCAGTTTTTCAGGGGGGCCCGCCGACACCTTC

d_call: TRBD2
j_call: TRBJ2-7
v_call: TRBV5-6
clone_size: .
cdr3_aa: CASNLAGVRVYEQYF
cdr3_nt: TGTGCCAGCAACCTAGCGGGAGTAAGAGTGTACGAGCAGTACTTC

d_call: .
j_call: TRBJ2-1
v_call: TRBV19
clone_size: .
cdr3_aa: CASGWVWSSYNEQFF
cdr3_nt: TGTGCCAGTGGGTGGGTGTGGAGCTCCTACAATGAGCAGTTCTTC

d_call: TRBD2
j_call: TRBJ2-3
v_call: TRBV5-1
clone_size: .
cdr3_aa: CASSVAGDHTDTQYF
cdr3_nt: TGCGCCAGCAGCGTGGCGGGAGACCACACAGATACGCAGTATTTT

d_call: TRBD1
j_call: TRBJ1-1
v_call: TRBV28
clone_size: .
cdr3_aa: CASSPGGLMTEAFF
cdr3_nt: TGTGCCAGCAGCCCAGGGGGCCTAATGACTGAAGCTTTCTTT

d_call: .
j_call: TRBJ2-7
v_call: TRBV19
clone_size: .
cdr3_aa: CASSILVGSSYEQYF
cdr3_nt: TGTGCCAGTAGTATATTAGTAGGGAGCTCCTACGAGCAGTACTTC

d_call: TRBD1
j_call: TRBJ1-2
v_call: TRBV9
clone_size: .
cdr3_aa: CASSAGDSPNYGYTF
cdr3_nt: TGTGCCAGCAGCGCCGGGGACAGCCCTAACTATGGCTACACCTTC

d_call: .
j_call: TRBJ2-7
v_call: TRBV11-2
clone_size: .
cdr3_aa: CASSFGPPYEQYF
cdr3_nt: TGTGCCAGCAGCTTTGGCCCACCCTACGAGCAGTACTTC

d_call: .
j_call: TRBJ1-2
v_call: TRBV4-1
clone_size: few
cdr3_aa: CASSQVSWGDGYTF
cdr3_nt: TGCGCCAGCAGCCAAGTATCTTGGGGAGACGGCTACACCTTC

d_call: .
j_call: TRBJ2-1
v_call: TRBV19
clone_size: .
cdr3_aa: CASTVYNEQFF
cdr3_nt: TGTGCCAGTACCGTTTACAATGAGCAGTTCTTC

d_call: .
j_call: TRBJ2-3
v_call: TRBV5-1
clone_size: few
cdr3_aa: CASRAGGLTDTQYF
cdr3_nt: TGCGCCAGCAGGGCTGGCGGACTAACAGATACGCAGTATTTT

d_call: TRBD2
j_call: TRBJ2-7
v_call: TRBV5-1
clone_size: once
cdr3_aa: CASSPERGEQYF
cdr3_nt: TGCGCCAGCAGCCCTGAGCGGGGAGAGCAGTACTTC

d_call: TRBD1
j_call: TRBJ2-2
v_call: TRBV9
clone_size: once
cdr3_aa: CASSAGQGLNTGELFF
cdr3_nt: TGTGCCAGCAGCGCCGGACAGGGGTTGAACACCGGGGAGCTGTTTTTT

d_call: .
j_call: TRBJ1-5
v_call: TRBV19
clone_size: .
cdr3_aa: CASTARGRSNQPQHF
cdr3_nt: TGTGCCAGTACCGCGCGGGGAAGAAGCAATCAGCCCCAGCATTTT

d_call: .
j_call: TRBJ1-1
v_call: TRBV5-4
clone_size: .
cdr3_aa: CASSWATVGTEAFF
cdr3_nt: TGTGCCAGCAGCTGGGCGACAGTCGGCACTGAAGCTTTCTTT

d_call: TRBD1
j_call: TRBJ2-7
v_call: TRBV7-8
clone_size: .
cdr3_aa: CASSLGLGTGANYEQYF
cdr3_nt: TGTGCCAGCAGCTTAGGATTGGGGACAGGGGCCAACTACGAGCAGTACTTC

d_call: TRBD1
j_call: TRBJ1-2
v_call: TRBV2
clone_size: .
cdr3_aa: CASSGGEDYGYTF
cdr3_nt: TGTGCCAGCTCAGGGGGCGAAGACTATGGCTACACCTTC

d_call: .
j_call: TRBJ1-5
v_call: TRBV9
clone_size: once
cdr3_aa: CASSVGEWNQPQHF
cdr3_nt: TGTGCCAGCAGCGTAGGAGAGTGGAATCAGCCCCAGCATTTT

d_call: TRBD1
j_call: TRBJ2-7
v_call: TRBV27
clone_size: .
cdr3_aa: CASSSLDRGFPYEQYF
cdr3_nt: TGTGCCAGCAGTTCCCTGGACAGGGGTTTCCCCTACGAGCAGTACTTC

d_call: .
j_call: TRBJ2-7
v_call: TRBV2
clone_size: .
cdr3_aa: CASSGLTGPVEQYF
cdr3_nt: TGTGCCAGCAGTGGACTTACAGGGCCCGTCGAGCAGTACTTC

d_call: TRBD2
j_call: TRBJ2-7
v_call: TRBV11-2
clone_size: .
cdr3_aa: CASSFTSGSKTYEQYF
cdr3_nt: TGTGCCAGCAGCTTTACTAGCGGGAGTAAAACCTACGAGCAGTACTTC

d_call: .
j_call: TRBJ1-3
v_call: TRBV4-1
clone_size: .
cdr3_aa: CASSHPPPTAGASGNTIYF
cdr3_nt: TGCGCCAGCAGCCATCCTCCCCCAACTGCAGGGGCCTCTGGAAACACCATATATTTT

d_call: TRBD2
j_call: TRBJ2-1
v_call: TRBV5-1
clone_size: .
cdr3_aa: CASSLGGSGGNEQFF
cdr3_nt: TGCGCCAGCAGCTTGGGGGGTAGCGGGGGCAATGAGCAGTTCTTC

d_call: .
j_call: TRBJ1-1
v_call: TRBV5-4
clone_size: few
cdr3_aa: CASSLGQLLNTEAFF
cdr3_nt: TGTGCCAGCAGCCTAGGACAGTTGCTGAACACTGAAGCTTTCTTT

d_call: .
j_call: TRBJ1-6
v_call: TRBV2
clone_size: .
cdr3_aa: CASSGLETNSPLHF
cdr3_nt: TGTGCCAGCAGTGGGTTAGAAACGAATTCACCCCTCCACTTT

d_call: .
j_call: TRBJ2-7
v_call: TRBV23-1
clone_size: .
cdr3_aa: CASKGMDYEQYF
cdr3_nt: TGCGCCAGCAAGGGGATGGACTACGAGCAGTACTTC

d_call: .
j_call: TRBJ1-1
v_call: TRBV5-1
clone_size: few
cdr3_aa: CASSLITPGTEAFF
cdr3_nt: TGCGCCAGCAGCTTAATCACCCCGGGCACTGAAGCTTTCTTT

d_call: .
j_call: TRBJ2-3
v_call: TRBV11-2
clone_size: .
cdr3_aa: CASLGARGITQYF
cdr3_nt: TGTGCCAGCCTGGGTGCACGGGGAATTACGCAGTATTTT

d_call: .
j_call: TRBJ1-2
v_call: TRBV6-6
clone_size: .
cdr3_aa: CASKPDRGNYGYTF
cdr3_nt: TGTGCCAGCAAACCGGACCGGGGTAACTATGGCTACACCTTC

d_call: TRBD1
j_call: TRBJ1-2
v_call: TRBV7-8
clone_size: .
cdr3_aa: CASSSRTGSTYGYTF
cdr3_nt: TGTGCCAGCAGCTCCCGGACAGGCTCTACCTATGGCTACACCTTC

d_call: TRBD2
j_call: TRBJ2-7
v_call: TRBV7-9
clone_size: .
cdr3_aa: CASSPSTGGSRLGQYF
cdr3_nt: TGTGCCAGCAGCCCATCGACGGGGGGGAGCCGTCTTGGGCAGTACTTC

d_call: .
j_call: TRBJ2-7
v_call: TRBV30
clone_size: .
cdr3_aa: CAWRAGSSEYEQYF
cdr3_nt: TGTGCCTGGAGAGCCGGGAGTAGTGAATACGAGCAGTACTTC

d_call: .
j_call: TRBJ2-1
v_call: TRBV5-1
clone_size: .
cdr3_aa: CASSLAASEYNEQFF
cdr3_nt: TGCGCCAGCAGCTTGGCGGCTAGCGAGTACAATGAGCAGTTCTTC

d_call: .
j_call: TRBJ2-7
v_call: TRBV5-5
clone_size: .
cdr3_aa: CASSLDTNSYEQYF
cdr3_nt: TGTGCCAGCAGCTTGGATACAAACTCCTACGAGCAGTACTTC

d_call: .
j_call: TRBJ1-2
v_call: TRBV19
clone_size: .
cdr3_aa: CASSMEGRGYTF
cdr3_nt: TGTGCCAGTAGTATGGAGGGTCGGGGCTACACCTTC

d_call: .
j_call: TRBJ2-3
v_call: TRBV6-5
clone_size: .
cdr3_aa: CASSYSTQSGDTQYF
cdr3_nt: TGTGCCAGCAGTTACTCGACTCAATCTGGAGATACGCAGTATTTT

d_call: TRBD1
j_call: TRBJ2-7
v_call: TRBV5-1
clone_size: once
cdr3_aa: CASMGTGGDDEQYF
cdr3_nt: TGCGCCAGCATGGGGACAGGGGGCGACGACGAGCAGTACTTC